This TCR beta chain was sequenced in a study of cytomegalovirus exposure and HLA in healthy donors. Study-wide results and caveats: The study carried out a later analysis of TCR beta sequences. It associated 15,000 to 20,000 of them with specific HLA alleles at a false discovery rate of 0.05. Three chains tied to CMV proved CMV antigen-specific in vitro. TCR beta sequences reportedly predicted most subjects' HLA-A and HLA-B alleles accurately. The productive fraction for most TCR beta V segments was about 90% or about 30% in an earlier analysis.

Notes on this clone: What it binds is not known.

CDR1 MGHDK and CDR2 SYGVNS come from the germline V gene. The CDR3 loop spans 15 amino acids. Trimming removed 4 bases from V and 2 bases from J; junction bases left unmatched: 4. The PCR was carried out with 60 Vbeta primers and 13 Jbeta primers. Profiled with immunoSEQ multiplex PCR; TCRdb holds only in-frame clones, not every one. The repertoire holds around 130,000 clones, with around 75% as singletons. Material for sequencing was PBMCs. J is TRBJ2-2 and V is TRBV25-1; TRBD2 matches at 7 bases. The clonotype originates from a female donor in good health and CMV-seronegative. CDR3 in DNA: TGTGCCAGCAGTGCTTGGGGGGGTAACACCGGGGAGCTGTTTTTT. This sequence encodes CASSAWGGNTGELFF.